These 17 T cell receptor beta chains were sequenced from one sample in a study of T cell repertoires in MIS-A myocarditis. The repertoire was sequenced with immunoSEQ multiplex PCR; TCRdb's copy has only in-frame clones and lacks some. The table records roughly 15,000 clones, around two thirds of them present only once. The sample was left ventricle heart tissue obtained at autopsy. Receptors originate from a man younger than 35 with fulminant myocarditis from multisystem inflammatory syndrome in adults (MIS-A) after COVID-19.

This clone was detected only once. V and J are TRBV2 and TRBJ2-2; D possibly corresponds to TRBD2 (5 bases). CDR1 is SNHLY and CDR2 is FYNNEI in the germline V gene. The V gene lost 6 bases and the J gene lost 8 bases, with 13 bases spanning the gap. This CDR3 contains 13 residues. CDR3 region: CASRFGGRGELFF. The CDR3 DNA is TGTGCCAGCAGGTTCGGAGGACGAGGGGAGCTGTTTTTT.

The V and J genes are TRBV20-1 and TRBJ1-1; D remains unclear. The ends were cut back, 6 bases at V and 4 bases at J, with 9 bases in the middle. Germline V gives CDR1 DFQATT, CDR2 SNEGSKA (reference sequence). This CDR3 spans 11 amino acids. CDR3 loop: CSALTATEAFF. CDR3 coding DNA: TGCAGTGCCCTAACGGCCACTGAAGCTTTCTTT.

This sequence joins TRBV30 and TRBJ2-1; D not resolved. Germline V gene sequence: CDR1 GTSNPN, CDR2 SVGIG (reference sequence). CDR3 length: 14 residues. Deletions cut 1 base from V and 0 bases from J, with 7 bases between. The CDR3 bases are TGTGCCTGGAGTGGCCTTAGCTCCTACAATGAGCAGTTCTTC. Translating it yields CAWSGLSSYNEQFF.

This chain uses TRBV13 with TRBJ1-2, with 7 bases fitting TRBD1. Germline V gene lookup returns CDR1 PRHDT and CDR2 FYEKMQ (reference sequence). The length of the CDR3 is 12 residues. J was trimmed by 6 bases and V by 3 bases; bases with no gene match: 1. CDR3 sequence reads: CASSLDRNGYTF. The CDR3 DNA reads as TGTGCCAGCAGCTTGGACAGGAATGGCTACACCTTC.

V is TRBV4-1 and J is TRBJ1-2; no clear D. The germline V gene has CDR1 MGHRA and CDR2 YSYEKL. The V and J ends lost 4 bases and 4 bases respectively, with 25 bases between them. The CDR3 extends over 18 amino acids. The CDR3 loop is CASSPMGSSGSRFYGYTF. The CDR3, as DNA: TGCGCCAGCAGCCCAATGGGGAGTTCGGGCAGTCGTTTCTATGGCTACACCTTC.

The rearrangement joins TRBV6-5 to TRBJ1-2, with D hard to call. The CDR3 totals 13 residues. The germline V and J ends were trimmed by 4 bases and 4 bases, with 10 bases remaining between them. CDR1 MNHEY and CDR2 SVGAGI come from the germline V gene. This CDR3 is CASSSLPPYGYTF. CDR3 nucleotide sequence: TGTGCCAGCAGTTCCCTTCCACCCTATGGCTACACCTTC.

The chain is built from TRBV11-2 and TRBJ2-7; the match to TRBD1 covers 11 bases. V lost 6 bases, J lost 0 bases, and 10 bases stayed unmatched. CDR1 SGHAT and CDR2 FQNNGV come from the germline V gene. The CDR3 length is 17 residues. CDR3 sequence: CASSSGTGGISSYEQYF. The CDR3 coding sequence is TGTGCCAGCAGTTCCGGGACAGGGGGTATAAGCTCCTACGAGCAGTACTTC.

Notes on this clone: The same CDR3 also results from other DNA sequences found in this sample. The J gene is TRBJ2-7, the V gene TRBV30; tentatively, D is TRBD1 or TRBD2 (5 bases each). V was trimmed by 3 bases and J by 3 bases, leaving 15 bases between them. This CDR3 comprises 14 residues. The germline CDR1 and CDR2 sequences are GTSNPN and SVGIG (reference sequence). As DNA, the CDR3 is TGTGCCTGGAGCCCCACCGGGACCCTCTACGAGCAGTACTTC. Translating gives CAWSPTGTLYEQYF.

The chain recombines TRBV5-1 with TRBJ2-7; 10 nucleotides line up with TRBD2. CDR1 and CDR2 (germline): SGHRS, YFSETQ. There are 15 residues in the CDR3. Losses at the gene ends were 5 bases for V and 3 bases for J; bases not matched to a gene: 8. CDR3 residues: CASRLRLAGDYEQYF. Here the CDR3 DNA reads TGCGCCAGCAGGCTGAGGCTAGCGGGAGACTACGAGCAGTACTTC.

CDR3 nucleotide sequence: TGTGCCTGGACCATCCCAGGGGCGAGGAACACTGAAGCTTTCTTT. Protein product: CAWTIPGARNTEAFF. The chain carries TRBV30 and TRBJ1-1; weak D call: TRBD1 (6 bases). V was trimmed by 4 bases and J by 1 base, leaving 16 bases between them. The CDR3 is 15 amino acids. Germline loops: CDR1 GTSNPN, CDR2 SVGIG (reference sequence).

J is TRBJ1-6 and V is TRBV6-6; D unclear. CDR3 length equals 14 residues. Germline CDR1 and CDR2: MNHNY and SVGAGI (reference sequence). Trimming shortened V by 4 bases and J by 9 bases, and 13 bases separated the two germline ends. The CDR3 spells CASSFRQIFSPLHF. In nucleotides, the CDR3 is TGTGCCAGCAGTTTTAGGCAGATCTTTTCACCCCTCCACTTT.

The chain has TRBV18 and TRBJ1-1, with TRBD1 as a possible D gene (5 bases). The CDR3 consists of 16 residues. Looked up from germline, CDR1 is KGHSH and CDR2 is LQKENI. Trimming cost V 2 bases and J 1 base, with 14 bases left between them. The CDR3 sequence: CASSPGAGLQNTEAFF. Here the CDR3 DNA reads TGTGCCAGCTCACCAGGTGCAGGGTTGCAGAACACTGAAGCTTTCTTT.

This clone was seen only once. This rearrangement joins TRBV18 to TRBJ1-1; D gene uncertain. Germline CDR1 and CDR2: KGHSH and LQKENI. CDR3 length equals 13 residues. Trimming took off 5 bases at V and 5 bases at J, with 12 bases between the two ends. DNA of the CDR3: TGTGCCAGCTCATCCCCCGACGGTACTGAAGCTTTCTTT. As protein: CASSSPDGTEAFF. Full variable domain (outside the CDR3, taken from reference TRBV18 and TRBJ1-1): NAGVMQNPRHLVRRRGQEARLRCSPMKGHSHVYWYRQLPEEGLKFMVYLQKENIIDESGMPKERFSAEFPKEGPSILRIQQVVRGDSAAYFCASSSPDGTEAFFGQGTRLTVV.

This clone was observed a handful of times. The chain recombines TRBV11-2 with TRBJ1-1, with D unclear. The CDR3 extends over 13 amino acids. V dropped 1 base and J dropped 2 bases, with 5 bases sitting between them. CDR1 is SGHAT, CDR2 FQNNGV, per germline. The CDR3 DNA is TGTGCCAGCAGCTTAGTCGGAAACACTGAAGCTTTCTTT. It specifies CASSLVGNTEAFF.

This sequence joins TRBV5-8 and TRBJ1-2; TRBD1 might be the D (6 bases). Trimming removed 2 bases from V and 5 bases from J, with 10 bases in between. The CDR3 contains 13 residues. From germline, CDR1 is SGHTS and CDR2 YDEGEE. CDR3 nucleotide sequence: TGTGCCAGCAGCTTACAGGGCCCGTATGGCTACACCTTC. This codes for CASSLQGPYGYTF.

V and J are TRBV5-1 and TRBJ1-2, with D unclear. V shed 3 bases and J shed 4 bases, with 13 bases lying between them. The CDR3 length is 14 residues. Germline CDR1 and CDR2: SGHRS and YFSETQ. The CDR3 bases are TGCGCCAGCAGCTCCCGGACGGGATCCTATGGCTACACCTTC. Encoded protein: CASSSRTGSYGYTF.

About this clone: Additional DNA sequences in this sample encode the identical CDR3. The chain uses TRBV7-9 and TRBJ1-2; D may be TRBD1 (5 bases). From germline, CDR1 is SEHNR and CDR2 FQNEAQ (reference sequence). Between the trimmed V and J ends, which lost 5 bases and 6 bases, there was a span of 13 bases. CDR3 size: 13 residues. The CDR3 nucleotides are TGTGCCAGCAGCCTTGACAGAGGGCATGGCTACACCTTC. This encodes CASSLDRGHGYTF.